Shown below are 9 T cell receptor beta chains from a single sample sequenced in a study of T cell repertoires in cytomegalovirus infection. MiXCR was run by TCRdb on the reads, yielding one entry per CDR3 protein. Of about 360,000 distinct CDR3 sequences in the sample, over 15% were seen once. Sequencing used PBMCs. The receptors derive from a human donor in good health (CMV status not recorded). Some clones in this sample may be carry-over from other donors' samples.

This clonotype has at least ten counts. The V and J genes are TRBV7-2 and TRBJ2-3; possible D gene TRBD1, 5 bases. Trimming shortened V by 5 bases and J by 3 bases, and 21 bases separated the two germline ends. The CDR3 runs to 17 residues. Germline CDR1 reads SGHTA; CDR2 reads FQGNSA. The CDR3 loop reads CASSAHPGQGRTDTQYF. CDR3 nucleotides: TGTGCCAGCAGCGCCCACCCAGGGCAGGGTAGGACAGATACGCAGTATTTT.

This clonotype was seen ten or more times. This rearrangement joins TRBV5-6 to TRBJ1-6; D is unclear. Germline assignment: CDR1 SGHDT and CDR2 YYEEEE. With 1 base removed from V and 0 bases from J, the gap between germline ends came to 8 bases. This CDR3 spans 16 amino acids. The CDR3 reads CASSLKAYSYNSPLHF. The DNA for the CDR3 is TGTGCCAGCAGCTTGAAAGCCTACTCCTATAATTCACCCCTCCACTTT.

The CDR3 reads CASSYSFGSSSYEQYF. In nucleotides, the CDR3 is TGTGCCAGCAGTTACTCGTTTGGATCGTCCTCCTACGAGCAGTACTTC. The gene calls are TRBV6-2 or TRBV6-3 and TRBJ2-7; D is unresolved. Germline CDR1 and CDR2: MNHEY and SVGEGT. The length of the CDR3 is 16 residues. V shed 0 bases and J shed 0 bases, with 12 bases lying between them.

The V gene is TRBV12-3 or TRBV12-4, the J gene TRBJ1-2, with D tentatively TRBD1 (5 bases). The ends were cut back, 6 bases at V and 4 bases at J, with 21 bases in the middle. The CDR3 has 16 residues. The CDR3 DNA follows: TGTGCCAGCAGCTCCCGCCGGGACGGTAGTTTCTATGGCTACACCTTC. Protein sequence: CASSSRRDGSFYGYTF.

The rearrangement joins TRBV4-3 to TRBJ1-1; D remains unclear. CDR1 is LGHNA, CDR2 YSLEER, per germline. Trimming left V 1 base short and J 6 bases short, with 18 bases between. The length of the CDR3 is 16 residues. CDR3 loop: CASSQVLQPNSAEAFF. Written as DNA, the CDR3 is TGCGCCAGCAGCCAAGTCCTACAGCCCAATAGCGCTGAAGCTTTCTTT.

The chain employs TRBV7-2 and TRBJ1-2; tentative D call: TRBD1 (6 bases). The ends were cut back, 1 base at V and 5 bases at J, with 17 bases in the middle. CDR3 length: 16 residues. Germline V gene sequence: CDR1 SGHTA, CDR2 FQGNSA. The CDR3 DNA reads TGTGCCAGCAGCTTAGACGGGGGGGCAGGACCTTATGGCTACACCTTC. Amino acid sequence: CASSLDGGAGPYGYTF.

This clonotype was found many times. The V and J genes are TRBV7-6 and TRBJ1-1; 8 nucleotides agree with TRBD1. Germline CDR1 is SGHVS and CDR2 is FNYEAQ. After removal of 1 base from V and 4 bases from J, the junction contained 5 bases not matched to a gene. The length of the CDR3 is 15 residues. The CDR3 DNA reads TGTGCCAGCAGCTTAGACGGCAGGGGGCCCACTGAAGCTTTCTTT. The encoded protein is CASSLDGRGPTEAFF.

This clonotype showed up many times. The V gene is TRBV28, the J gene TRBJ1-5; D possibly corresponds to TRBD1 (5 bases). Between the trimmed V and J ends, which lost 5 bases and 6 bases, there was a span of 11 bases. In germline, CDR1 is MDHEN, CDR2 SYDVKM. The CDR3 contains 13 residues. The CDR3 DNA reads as TGTGCCAGCAGTCCGGGGCCCTTTCAGCCCCAGCATTTT. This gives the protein CASSPGPFQPQHF.

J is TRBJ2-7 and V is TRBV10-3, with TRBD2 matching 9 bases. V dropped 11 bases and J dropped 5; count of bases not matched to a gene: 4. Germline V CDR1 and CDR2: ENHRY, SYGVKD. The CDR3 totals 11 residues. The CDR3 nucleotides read TGTGCCGTAAGACTAGCGGACGAGCAGTACTTC. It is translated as CAVRLADEQYF.